Sequencing of this T cell receptor (beta chain) was carried out in a study of response to subunit inactivated influenza vaccine (dated 2018 in TCRdb). Regarding the research as a whole: Deep quantitative profiling of the T cell receptor repertoire was used in the study to follow responses to a trivalent subunit inactivated influenza vaccine. Results the study describes overall, beyond this receptor: The authors proposed that each seasonal influenza vaccination may bring in only a limited number of new T cells.

From a lookup of the germline V gene, CDR1 and CDR2 are MNHNS and SASEGT. The junction carries 15 bases between V and J, which are trimmed by 6 bases and 0 bases respectively. From the cysteine up to the phenylalanine, the CDR3 has a length of 16 residues. Just CDR3 DNA is preserved here, 48 bases in frame from base 1. This clonotype was detected a few times. What this receptor recognizes is not known. It has no much larger one-base neighbor in the sample; base qualities were not kept. Libraries were made using RT-PCR. Sequenced using an Illumina HiSeq 2500. TCRdb ran its own pipeline on the public reads, namely fastp trimming at Q25 and MiXCR clone calling, and kept in-frame beta chains. All rows with the same CDR3 protein become a single entry with the most common DNA and genes. This sample lists about 500,000 distinct CDR3 sequences; 16% were detected once. Less than 4% of the sample lies in the top ten.

This TCR was recovered from a man between 50 and 70 years old who received an inactivated influenza vaccine. Donor details come from another sample of the same person, matched by shared clones. This material consisted of CD4+ T cells sorted from PBMCs, taken less than 30 months after vaccination. The sequence joins TRBV6-1 to TRBJ2-1; the D gene is perhaps TRBD1 or TRBD2, as each covers 5 bases. CDR3 region: CASSLRDASSYNEQFF. The sequence in DNA is TGTGCCAGCAGCCTAAGGGACGCGAGCTCCTACAATGAGCAGTTCTTC.